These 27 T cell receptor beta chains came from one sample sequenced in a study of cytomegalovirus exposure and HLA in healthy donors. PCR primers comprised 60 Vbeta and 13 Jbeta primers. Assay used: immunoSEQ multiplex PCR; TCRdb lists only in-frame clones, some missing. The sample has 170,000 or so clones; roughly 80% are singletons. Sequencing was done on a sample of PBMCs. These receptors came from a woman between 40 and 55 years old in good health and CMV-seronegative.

CDR3 nucleotide sequence: TGTGCCAGCAGCATACAGGGGGATCAGCCCCAGCATTTT. Translating gives CASSIQGDQPQHF. The chain carries TRBV6-1 and TRBJ1-5; 8 nucleotides align to TRBD1. The CDR3 has 13 residues. CDR1 is MNHNS and CDR2 is SASEGT in the germline V gene. Trimming cost V 6 bases and J 5 bases; bases outside gene matches: 3.

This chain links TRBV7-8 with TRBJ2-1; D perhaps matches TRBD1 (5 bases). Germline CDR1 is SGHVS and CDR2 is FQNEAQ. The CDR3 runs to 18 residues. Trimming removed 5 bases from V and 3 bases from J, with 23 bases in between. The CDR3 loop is CASSPGGVTGSRYNEQFF. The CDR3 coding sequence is TGTGCCAGCAGCCCAGGCGGAGTTACAGGCTCCCGCTACAATGAGCAGTTCTTC.

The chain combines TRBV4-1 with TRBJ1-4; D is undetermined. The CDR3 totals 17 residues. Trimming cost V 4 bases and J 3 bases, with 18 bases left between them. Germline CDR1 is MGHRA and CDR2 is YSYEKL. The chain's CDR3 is CASSRAASALSNEKLFF. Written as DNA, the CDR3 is TGCGCCAGCAGCCGGGCAGCTAGCGCACTCTCTAATGAAAAACTGTTTTTT.

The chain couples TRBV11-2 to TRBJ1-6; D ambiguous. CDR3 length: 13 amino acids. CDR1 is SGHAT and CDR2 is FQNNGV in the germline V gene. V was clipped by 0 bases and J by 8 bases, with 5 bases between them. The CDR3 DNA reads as TGTGCCAGCAGCTTAGACAGGCATTCACCCCTCCACTTT. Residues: CASSLDRHSPLHF.

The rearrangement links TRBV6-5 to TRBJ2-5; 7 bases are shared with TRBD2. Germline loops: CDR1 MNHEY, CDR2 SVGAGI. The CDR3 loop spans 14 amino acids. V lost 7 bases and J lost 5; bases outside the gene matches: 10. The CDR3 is CASTSRGDGETQYF. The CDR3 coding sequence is TGTGCCAGCACCTCACGGGGGGATGGGGAGACCCAGTACTTC.

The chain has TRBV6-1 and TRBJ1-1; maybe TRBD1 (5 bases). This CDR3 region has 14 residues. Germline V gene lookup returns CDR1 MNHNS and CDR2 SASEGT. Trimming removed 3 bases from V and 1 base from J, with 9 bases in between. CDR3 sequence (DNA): TGTGCCAGCAGTGACGGGGGAAGGAACACTGAAGCTTTCTTT. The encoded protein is CASSDGGRNTEAFF.

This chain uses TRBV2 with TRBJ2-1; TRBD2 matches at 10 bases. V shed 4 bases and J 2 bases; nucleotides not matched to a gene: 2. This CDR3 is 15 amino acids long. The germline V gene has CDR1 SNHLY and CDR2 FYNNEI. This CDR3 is CASSASGGAYNEQFF. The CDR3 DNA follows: TGTGCCAGCAGTGCCAGCGGGGGGGCCTACAATGAGCAGTTCTTC.

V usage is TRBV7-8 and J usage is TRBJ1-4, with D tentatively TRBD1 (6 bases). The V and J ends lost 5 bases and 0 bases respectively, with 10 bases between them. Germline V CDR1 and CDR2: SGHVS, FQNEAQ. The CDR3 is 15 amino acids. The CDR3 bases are TGTGCCAGCAGCAGACGGACAGCAACTAATGAAAAACTGTTTTTT. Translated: CASSRRTATNEKLFF.

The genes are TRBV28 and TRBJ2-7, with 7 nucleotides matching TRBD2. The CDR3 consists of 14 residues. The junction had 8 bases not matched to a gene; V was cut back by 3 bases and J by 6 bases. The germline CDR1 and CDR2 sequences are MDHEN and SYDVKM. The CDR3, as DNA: TGTGCCAGCAGTTTGGGAGGGTCGGTTGGCGAGCAGTACTTC. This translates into CASSLGGSVGEQYF. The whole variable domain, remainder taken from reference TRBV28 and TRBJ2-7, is DVKVTQSSRYLVKRTGEKVFLECVQDMDHENMFWYRQDPGLGLRLIYFSYDVKMKEKGDIPEGYSVSREKKERFSLILESASTNQTSMYLCASSLGGSVGEQYFGPGTRLTVT.

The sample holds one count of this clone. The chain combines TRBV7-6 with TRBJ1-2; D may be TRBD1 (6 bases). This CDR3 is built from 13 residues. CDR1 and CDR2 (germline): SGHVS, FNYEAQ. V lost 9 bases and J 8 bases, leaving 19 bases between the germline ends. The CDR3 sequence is CASTIYGGGGYTF. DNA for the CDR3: TGTGCCAGTACTATCTATGGGGGCGGAGGCTACACCTTC.

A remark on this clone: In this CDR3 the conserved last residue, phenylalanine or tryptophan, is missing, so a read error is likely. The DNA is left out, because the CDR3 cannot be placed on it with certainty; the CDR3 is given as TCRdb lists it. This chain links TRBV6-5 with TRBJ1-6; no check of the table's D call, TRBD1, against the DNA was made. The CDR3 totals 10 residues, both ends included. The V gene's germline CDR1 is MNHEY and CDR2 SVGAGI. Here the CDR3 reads CASSWDRGLL.

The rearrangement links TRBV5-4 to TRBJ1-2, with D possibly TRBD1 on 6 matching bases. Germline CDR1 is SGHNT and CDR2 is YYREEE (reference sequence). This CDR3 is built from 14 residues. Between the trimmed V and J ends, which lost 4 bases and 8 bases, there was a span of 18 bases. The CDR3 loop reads CASSPELRGLGYTF. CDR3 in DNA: TGTGCCAGCAGCCCGGAACTCAGGGGTCTCGGCTACACCTTC.

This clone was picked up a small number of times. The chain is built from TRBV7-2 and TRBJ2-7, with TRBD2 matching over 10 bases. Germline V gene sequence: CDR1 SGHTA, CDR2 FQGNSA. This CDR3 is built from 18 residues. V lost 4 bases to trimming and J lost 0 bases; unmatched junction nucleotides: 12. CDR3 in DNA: TGTGCCAGCAGCTATGTCCCGGGACTAGCGAGGAGCTCCTACGAGCAGTACTTC. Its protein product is CASSYVPGLARSSYEQYF.

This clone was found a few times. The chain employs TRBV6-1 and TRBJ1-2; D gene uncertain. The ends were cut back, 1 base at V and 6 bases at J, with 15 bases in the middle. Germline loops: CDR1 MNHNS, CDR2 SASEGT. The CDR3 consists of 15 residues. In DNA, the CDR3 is TGTGCCAGCAGTGAAGGGCCTGGGCGCTCGAATGGCTACACCTTC. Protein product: CASSEGPGRSNGYTF.

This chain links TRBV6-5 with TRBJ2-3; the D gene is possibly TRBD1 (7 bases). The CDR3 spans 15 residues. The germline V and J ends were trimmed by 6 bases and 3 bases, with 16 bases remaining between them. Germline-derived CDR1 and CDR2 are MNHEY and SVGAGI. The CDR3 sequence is CASSPTGRLTDTQYF. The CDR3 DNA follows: TGTGCCAGCAGCCCGACAGGGAGGCTAACAGATACGCAGTATTTT.

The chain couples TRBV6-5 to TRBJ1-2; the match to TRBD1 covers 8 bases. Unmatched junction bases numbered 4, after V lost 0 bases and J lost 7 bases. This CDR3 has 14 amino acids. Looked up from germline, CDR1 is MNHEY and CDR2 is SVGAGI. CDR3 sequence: CASSYSRQGTGYTF. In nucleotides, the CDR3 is TGTGCCAGCAGTTACTCAAGACAGGGGACTGGCTACACCTTC.

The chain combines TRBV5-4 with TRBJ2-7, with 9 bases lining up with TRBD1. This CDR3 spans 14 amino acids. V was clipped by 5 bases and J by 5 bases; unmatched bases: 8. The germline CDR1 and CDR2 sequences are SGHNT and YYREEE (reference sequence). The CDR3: CASREWDRDHEQYF. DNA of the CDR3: TGTGCCAGCAGGGAGTGGGACAGGGACCACGAGCAGTACTTC.

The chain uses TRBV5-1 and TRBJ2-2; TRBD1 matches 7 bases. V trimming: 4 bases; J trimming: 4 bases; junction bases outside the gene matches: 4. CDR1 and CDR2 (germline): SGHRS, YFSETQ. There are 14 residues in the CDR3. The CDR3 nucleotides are TGCGCCAGCAGCACTCGGGACAGCACCGGGGAGCTGTTTTTT. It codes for CASSTRDSTGELFF.

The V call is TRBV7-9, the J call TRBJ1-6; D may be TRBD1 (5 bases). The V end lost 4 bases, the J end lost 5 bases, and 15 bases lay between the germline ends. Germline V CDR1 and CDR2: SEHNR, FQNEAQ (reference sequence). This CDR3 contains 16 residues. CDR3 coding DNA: TGTGCCAGCAGCTCCTGGGGCAGACGAGATAATTCACCCCTCCACTTT. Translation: CASSSWGRRDNSPLHF.

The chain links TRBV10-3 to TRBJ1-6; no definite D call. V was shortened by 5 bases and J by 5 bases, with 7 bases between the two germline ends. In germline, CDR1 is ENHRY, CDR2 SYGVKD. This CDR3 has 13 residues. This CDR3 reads CAISPLNNSPLHF. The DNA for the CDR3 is TGTGCCATCAGTCCCCTTAATAATTCACCCCTCCACTTT.

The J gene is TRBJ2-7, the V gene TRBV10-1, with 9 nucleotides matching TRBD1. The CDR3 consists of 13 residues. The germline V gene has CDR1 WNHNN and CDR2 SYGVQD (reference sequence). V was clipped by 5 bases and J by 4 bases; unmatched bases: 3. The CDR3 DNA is TGCGCCAGCAGTTCCGGACAGGGGTACGAGCAGTACTTC. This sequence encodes CASSSGQGYEQYF.

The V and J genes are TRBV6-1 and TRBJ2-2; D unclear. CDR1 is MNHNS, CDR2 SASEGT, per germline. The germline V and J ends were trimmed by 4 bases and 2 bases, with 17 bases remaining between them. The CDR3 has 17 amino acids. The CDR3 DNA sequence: TGTGCCAGCAGTGTGGGCCCTGGGTATGGTAACACCGGGGAGCTGTTTTTT. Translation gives CASSVGPGYGNTGELFF.

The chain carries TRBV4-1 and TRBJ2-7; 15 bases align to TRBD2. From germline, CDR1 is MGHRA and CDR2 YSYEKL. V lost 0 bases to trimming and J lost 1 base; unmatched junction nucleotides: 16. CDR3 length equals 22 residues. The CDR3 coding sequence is TGCGCCAGCAGCCAAGATACGATACTATGGACTAGCGGGGGGGCCGGATCCTACGAGCAGTACTTC. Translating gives CASSQDTILWTSGGAGSYEQYF.

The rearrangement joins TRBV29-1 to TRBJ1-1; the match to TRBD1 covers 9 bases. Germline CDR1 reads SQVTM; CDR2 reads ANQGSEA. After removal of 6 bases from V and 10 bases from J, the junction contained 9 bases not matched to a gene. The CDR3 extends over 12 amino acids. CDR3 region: CSVVDRGVVAFF. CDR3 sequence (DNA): TGCAGCGTCGTTGACAGGGGGGTAGTAGCTTTCTTT. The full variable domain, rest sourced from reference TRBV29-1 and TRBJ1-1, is SAVISQKPSRDICQRGTSLTIQCQVDSQVTMMFWYRQQPGQSLTLIATANQGSEATYESGFVIDKFPISRPNLTFSTLTVSNMSPEDSSIYLCSVVDRGVVAFFGQGTRLTVV.

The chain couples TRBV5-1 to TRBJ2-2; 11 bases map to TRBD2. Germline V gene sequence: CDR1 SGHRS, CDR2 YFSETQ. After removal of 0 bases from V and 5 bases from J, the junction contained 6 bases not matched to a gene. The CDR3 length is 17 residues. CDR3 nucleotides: TGCGCCAGCAGCTTGGCCCTAGCGGGGGGTCTAACCGGGGAGCTGTTTTTT. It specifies CASSLALAGGLTGELFF.

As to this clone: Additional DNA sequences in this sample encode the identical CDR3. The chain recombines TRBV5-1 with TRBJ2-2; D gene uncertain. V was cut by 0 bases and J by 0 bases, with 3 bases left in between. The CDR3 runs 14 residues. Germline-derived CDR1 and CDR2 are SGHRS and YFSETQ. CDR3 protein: CASSLDTNTGELFF. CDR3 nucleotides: TGCGCCAGCAGCTTGGATACGAACACCGGGGAGCTGTTTTTT. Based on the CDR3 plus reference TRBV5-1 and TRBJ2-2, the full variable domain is KAGVTQTPRYLIKTRGQQVTLSCSPISGHRSVSWYQQTPGQGLQFLFEYFSETQRNKGNFPGRFSGRQFSNSRSEMNVSTLELGDSALYLCASSLDTNTGELFFGEGSRLTVL.

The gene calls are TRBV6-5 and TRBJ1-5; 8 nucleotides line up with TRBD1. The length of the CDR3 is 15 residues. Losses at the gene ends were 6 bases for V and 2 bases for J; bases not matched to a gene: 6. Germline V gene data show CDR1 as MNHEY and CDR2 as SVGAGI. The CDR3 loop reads CASRLTGGGNQPQHF. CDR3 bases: TGTGCCAGCAGACTCACAGGGGGAGGCAATCAGCCCCAGCATTTT.